This T cell receptor beta chain was captured by sequencing in a study of T cell responses to AZD1222 COVID-19 vaccine (dated by TCRdb to 2020 to 2022). Notes on the research overall: AZD1222 recipients whose second dose came at about 4 weeks and those whose second dose came at about 12 weeks were combined into one group, since spike-specific TCR depth and breadth did not differ between the two schedules. TCR sequencing was performed for about 250 trial participants, of whom roughly 200 were given two doses of AZD1222 and about 25 were given two doses of MenACWY control vaccine. Trial participants were enrolled by age into 18-55, 56-69 and 70-plus year subgroups, with roughly 150, 30 and 60 TCR-sequenced participants respectively.

Sample time point, as interpreted from the label and publication: baseline before first vaccination. The vaccinee samples were drawn from two UK trials, COV001 and COV002, one of which was a single-blind randomized controlled phase 2/3 trial testing AZD1222 (ChAdOx1 nCoV-19) in healthy adults. For TCRbeta chain sequencing, PBMC samples from trial participants were taken at day 0 and at day 28 after the second dose. A word on this clone: What antigen it recognizes has not been identified. No much larger clone exists at a distance of one base, and base qualities are not known.

On the study overall, not on this receptor specifically: In the small 56-69-year group, the increase in depth fell short of significance, most likely because of low power. Epitopes outside the regions mutated in the B.1.351 and B.1.1.7 variants were reportedly recognized by nearly half of the unique spike-specific TCRs. Participants were mostly white British and included more females than males, and it was suggested by the authors that clonal diversity may have been underestimated. Conclusions about previously exposed vaccinees were limited because only six or seven AZD1222 recipients were SARS-CoV-2 seropositive at baseline. A significant rise in spike-specific TCR breadth and depth was observed after two AZD1222 doses relative to day 0 and relative to MenACWY recipients. CD4 TCRs associated with the vaccine covered the entire spike protein, and the dominant responses were in regions 160-218 and 743-854. Because no day 14 peak-response samples were available, repertoires were characterized only after the peak T cell response.

The cysteine opens and the phenylalanine closes a CDR3 of 16 amino acids. Just CDR3 DNA is preserved here, 48 bases in frame from base 1. CDR1 and CDR2, looked up from the germline V gene, are SGHRS and YFSETQ. The germline V and J ends show losses of 1 base and 9 bases respectively, and no gene match explains 7 bases of the junction. The CDR3 regions of human TCRbeta chains were subjected to immunosequencing. Per the authors' processing: TCRs in the repertoires were compared against a reference library of SARS-CoV-2-specific TCRs that had been generated with the MIRA antigen-specificity platform. Breadth was defined as the fraction of unique TCRs that were SARS-CoV-2-associated. Depth was defined as the fraction of total T cells that were SARS-CoV-2-associated. Using the MIRA data, every spike-specific TCR was mapped to the spike region that the TCR reacted to and assigned to either a CD4 or a CD8 class. Log10-transformed breadth and depth values were compared by one-way ANOVA with Sidak's multiple comparisons tests. TCRdb took over this immuneACCESS table, retaining in-frame rearrangements with V and J assigned. Such tables are incomplete; in checked studies, under half of the missing clones stem from an unresolved V gene, and the remainder is unexplained. The V and J calls and clone size come from that table; D and trimming were worked out from the DNA. Within this sample are about 140,000 clones, with 80% to 95% of them counted one time only. The ten largest clones capture 3% to 3.5% of the sample.

The chain is encoded by TRBV5-1 joined to TRBJ2-1; the junction holds 13 bases that match TRBD2. This material consisted of peripheral blood, taken on day 0 of AZD1222 vaccination. The sequence came from an adult in good health. For the CDR3, the sequence is CASSLSRTSGSPEQFF. In nucleotide form, the sequence is TGCGCCAGCAGCTTGTCACGGACTAGCGGGAGCCCTGAGCAGTTCTTC.